A single sample is the source of the 15 T cell receptor beta chains below, sequenced in a study of T cell responses to AZD1222 COVID-19 vaccine. Method: immunoSEQ multiplex PCR; TCRdb's copy keeps in-frame clones and lacks some. Seen here are 150,000 to 200,000 clones, 90% to 95% observed once, and the top ten hold 7.5% to 10%. Sequenced material: peripheral blood, taken on day 0 of AZD1222 vaccination. These receptors were collected from an adult in good health.

The chain is built from TRBV2 and TRBJ1-2, with D perhaps matching TRBD1 (6 bases). Germline V CDR1 and CDR2: SNHLY, FYNNEI. V lost 6 bases and J 3 bases, leaving 23 bases between the germline ends. The CDR3 has 17 residues. The CDR3 nucleotides read TGTGCCAGCAGCGGAATAAACGGACAGCCAGGGGACTATGGCTACACCTTC. The encoded protein is CASSGINGQPGDYGYTF.

The CDR3: CASSSANTGELFF. The CDR3, as DNA: TGTGCCAGCAGTTCCGCGAACACCGGGGAGCTGTTTTTT. The genes are TRBV28 and TRBJ2-2; D is ambiguous. Trimming took 4 bases from V and 0 from J, leaving 3 bases between them. Germline-derived CDR1 and CDR2 are MDHEN and SYDVKM. The CDR3 length is 13 residues.

This clone was seen once. J is TRBJ2-3 and V is TRBV7-2; D is unresolved. Germline V lookup: CDR1 SGHTA, CDR2 FQGNSA. V was trimmed by 5 bases and J by 6 bases, leaving 9 bases between them. The CDR3 covers 12 residues. This CDR3 reads CASSIYADTQYF. CDR3 DNA: TGTGCCAGCAGCATATATGCGGATACGCAGTATTTT.

This clone has just one count. This chain links TRBV3-1 (or the pseudogene TRBV3-2) with TRBJ2-7, with 12 bases fitting TRBD2. CDR1 and CDR2 (germline): LGHDT, YNNKEL (reference sequence). Losses at the gene ends were 3 bases for V and 2 bases for J; bases not matched to a gene: 2. This CDR3 comprises 15 residues. The CDR3 nucleotides read TGTGCCAGCAGCCAGACTAGCGGGAGTCCCTACGAGCAGTACTTC. This translates into CASSQTSGSPYEQYF.

The chain recombines TRBV5-1 with TRBJ2-7; D is tentatively TRBD1 or TRBD2 (5 bases each). The germline V and J ends were trimmed by 2 bases and 4 bases, with 10 bases remaining between them. The CDR3 extends over 13 amino acids. Germline V lookup: CDR1 SGHRS, CDR2 YFSETQ. In nucleotides, the CDR3 is TGCGCCAGCAGCTTAACGAGGGGTTACGAGCAGTACTTC. Amino acid sequence: CASSLTRGYEQYF.

The rearrangement uses TRBV19 and TRBJ1-4; D ambiguous. The CDR3 runs 14 residues. V shed 0 bases and J shed 13 bases, with 15 bases lying between them. The germline V gene encodes CDR1 LNHDA and CDR2 SQIVND (reference sequence). CDR3 nucleotide sequence: TGTGCCAGTAGTATAGATGGCCGCGAAGCGAGACTGTTTTTT. Residues: CASSIDGREARLFF.

The V call is TRBV28, the J call TRBJ1-1, with unresolved D. Germline CDR1 and CDR2: MDHEN and SYDVKM. The CDR3 is 15 amino acids. Trimming took off 5 bases at V and 1 base at J, with 14 bases between the two ends. CDR3 amino acids: CASSGPRGRNTEAFF. For the CDR3, the DNA is TGTGCCAGCAGTGGCCCTAGAGGTCGGAACACTGAAGCTTTCTTT.

The chain carries TRBV28 and TRBJ1-1; 7 positions match TRBD1. After removal of 2 bases from V and 7 bases from J, the junction contained 10 bases not matched to a gene. Germline V gene sequence: CDR1 MDHEN, CDR2 SYDVKM. The CDR3 totals 15 residues. The CDR3 coding sequence is TGTGCCAGCAGTTTAAGGGGGCGCATATCCGTTGAAGCTTTCTTT. The encoded protein is CASSLRGRISVEAFF.

This chain uses TRBV5-4 with TRBJ2-3, with D perhaps assigned TRBD1 or TRBD2 (5 bases each). Trimming pared 4 bases from V and 0 bases from J, leaving 6 bases between. The CDR3 contains 13 residues. Germline V gene lookup returns CDR1 SGHNT and CDR2 YYREEE (reference sequence). The CDR3 DNA is TGTGCCAGCAGCAGGGACAGCACAGATACGCAGTATTTT. Translated: CASSRDSTDTQYF.

V and J are TRBV5-6 and TRBJ2-7; D is perhaps TRBD2 (6 bases). CDR1 is SGHDT, CDR2 YYEEEE, per germline. Deletions cut 5 bases from V and 7 bases from J, with 19 bases between. The CDR3 contains 14 residues. The CDR3 spells CASRLGGRGREQYF. The CDR3 DNA is TGTGCCAGCAGACTTGGCGGAAGAGGGAGGGAGCAGTACTTC.

With respect to this clone: A junction end diverges from the germline sequence, so it may reflect a read error. The chain employs TRBV19 and TRBJ1-1, with 10 bases lining up with TRBD1. The V gene's germline CDR1 is LNHDA and CDR2 SQIVND (reference sequence). The CDR3 loop spans 15 amino acids. The CDR3 coding sequence is TGTGCCAGTAGTCTAGACAGGGGGCGGCGGACTGAAGCTTTCTTT. Protein sequence: CASSLDRGRRTEAFF.

The V gene is TRBV5-6, the J gene TRBJ2-5, with D maybe TRBD2 (5 bases). This CDR3 has 15 residues. Germline CDR1 SGHDT, CDR2 YYEEEE. Trimming removed 1 base from V and 3 bases from J, with 13 bases in between. CDR3 sequence reads: CASSLFGETKETQYF. The CDR3 DNA is TGTGCCAGCAGCTTGTTTGGGGAGACTAAAGAGACCCAGTACTTC.

This rearrangement joins TRBV3-1 (or the pseudogene TRBV3-2) to TRBJ2-2; tentative D call: TRBD1 (5 bases). The CDR3 extends over 15 amino acids. From germline, CDR1 is LGHDT and CDR2 YNNKEL (reference sequence). V lost 4 bases to trimming and J lost 6 bases, with 15 bases between them. CDR3 sequence (DNA): TGTGCCAGCAGCCTCTTGGACCAAGGGGCCGGGGAGCTGTTTTTT. It yields the protein CASSLLDQGAGELFF.

This clone was picked up one time. The V call is TRBV27, the J call TRBJ2-7, with D hard to call. Trimming removed 4 bases at V and 2 bases at J, with 18 bases between. This CDR3 spans 16 amino acids. Germline V gives CDR1 MNHEY, CDR2 SMNVEV (reference sequence). The chain's CDR3 is CASSSIDSGGTYEQYF. The CDR3 DNA reads TGTGCCAGCAGTTCTATCGACTCCGGCGGAACCTACGAGCAGTACTTC.

This clone was seen a handful of times. The J gene is TRBJ2-1, the V gene TRBV6-4; D is perhaps TRBD2 (6 bases). This CDR3 contains 13 residues. Trimming cost V 3 bases and J 8 bases, with 11 bases left between them. Germline V gives CDR1 MRHNA, CDR2 SNTAGT. In DNA, the CDR3 is TGTGCCAGCAGTGAACGGGAGCGGGATGAGCAGTTCTTC. Residues: CASSERERDEQFF.